The 21 T cell receptor beta chains listed next were all sequenced from one sample in a study of blood T cells in healthy people across ages. Combining a sample-barcoded 5' primer with a J-beta primer mix, a second PCR ran for roughly 6 to 11 cycles. TCRdb itself ran the 5' RACE reads through MiXCR, one entry per CDR3 protein. This table holds 1.5 million to 2 million distinct CDR3 sequences, about 30% found once. The sequenced material came from blood. The receptors shown here come from a woman under 40 in good health.

The chain links TRBV10-3 to TRBJ2-7, with D possibly TRBD1 on 5 matching bases. Trimming cost V 11 bases and J 0 bases, with 11 bases left between them. The CDR3 is 12 residues long. Germline values: CDR1 ENHRY, CDR2 SYGVKD. The CDR3 protein is CAAGHSSYEQYF. CDR3 sequence (DNA): TGTGCCGCCGGACACTCCTCCTACGAGCAGTACTTC.

The rearrangement links TRBV20-1 to TRBJ2-3, with unresolved D. This CDR3 has 12 amino acids. V was pared by 1 base and J by 8 bases, with 10 bases between. Looked up from germline, CDR1 is DFQATT and CDR2 is SNEGSKA (reference sequence). The CDR3 reads CSARAPGGTQYF. The CDR3 DNA follows: TGCAGTGCTAGAGCCCCGGGCGGTACGCAGTATTTT.

The chain links TRBV5-8 to TRBJ2-7; weak D call: TRBD2 (6 bases). The CDR3 length is 14 residues. The germline gives CDR1 SGHTS, CDR2 YDEGEE. Trimming removed 0 bases from V and 3 bases from J, with 10 bases in between. The CDR3 DNA reads TGTGCCAGCAGCTTGGGGCGGAGGGGCTACGAGCAGTACTTC. Its protein is CASSLGRRGYEQYF.

The chain employs TRBV7-2 and TRBJ1-1; maybe TRBD1 (6 bases). The CDR3 has 15 amino acids. The germline V gene encodes CDR1 SGHTA and CDR2 FQGNSA. V lost 1 base to trimming and J lost 1 base, with 10 bases between them. The CDR3 sequence is CASSLGRGRNTEAFF. Here the CDR3 DNA reads TGTGCCAGCAGCTTAGGGAGGGGGAGGAACACTGAAGCTTTCTTT. Full variable domain (rest looked up from reference TRBV7-2 and TRBJ1-1): GAGVSQSPSNKVTEKGKDVELRCDPISGHTALYWYRQSLGQGLEFLIYFQGNSAPDKSGLPSDRFSAERTGGSVSTLTIQRTQQEDSAVYLCASSLGRGRNTEAFFGQGTRLTVV.

The gene calls are TRBV7-3 and TRBJ2-3; 10 positions agree with TRBD1. The CDR3 extends over 20 amino acids. With 4 bases clipped from V and 7 bases from J, the junction kept 23 bases outside the gene matches. The germline CDR1 and CDR2 sequences are SGHTA and FQGTGA. Here the CDR3 reads CASSWGLGAGGTGEENTQYF. Written as DNA, the CDR3 is TGTGCCAGCAGCTGGGGTCTCGGTGCTGGCGGGACAGGGGAGGAAAATACGCAGTATTTT.

This clonotype has a handful of counts. V and J are TRBV7-2 and TRBJ1-2; the D gene is possibly TRBD1 (6 bases). Per the germline V gene, CDR1 is SGHTA and CDR2 is FQGNSA. The CDR3 contains 15 residues. The V end was cut by 5 bases, the J end by 0 bases, with 13 bases between. Here the CDR3 reads CASSQPGVSNYGYTF. CDR3 nucleotides: TGTGCCAGCAGCCAGCCAGGGGTATCTAACTATGGCTACACCTTC.

The V and J genes are TRBV6-1 and TRBJ2-5, with a possible D match to TRBD2 (7 bases). V lost 10 bases to trimming and J lost 5 bases, with 20 bases between them. The CDR3 totals 14 residues. Per the germline V gene, CDR1 is MNHNS and CDR2 is SASEGT. The CDR3 spells CAILPGRGSETQYF. The CDR3 nucleotides are TGTGCCATCCTCCCAGGGAGGGGGAGCGAGACCCAGTACTTC.

This rearrangement joins TRBV29-1 to TRBJ1-2; no definite D call. Trimming removed 2 bases at V and 8 bases at J, with 18 bases between. This CDR3 has 14 residues. The germline CDR1 and CDR2 sequences are SQVTM and ANQGSEA. The CDR3 sequence: CSVERGAQLGGYTF. As DNA, the CDR3 is TGCAGCGTTGAAAGAGGAGCACAGCTTGGGGGCTACACCTTC.

V gene TRBV4-3 combines with J gene TRBJ1-1; D perhaps matches TRBD1 (6 bases). Germline values: CDR1 LGHNA, CDR2 YSLEER. This CDR3 has 13 residues. Trimming took 0 bases from V and 11 from J, leaving 13 bases between them. For the CDR3, the DNA is TGCGCCAGCAGCCAAGAGACAGGTCCGGTGGCTTTCTTT. Protein: CASSQETGPVAFF.

This clonotype was detected a few times. The V call is TRBV30, the J call TRBJ1-4; 9 bases are a match to TRBD1. The germline V gene encodes CDR1 GTSNPN and CDR2 SVGIG (reference sequence). CDR3 length: 14 amino acids. The junction had 5 bases not matched to a gene; V was cut back by 4 bases and J by 5 bases. The CDR3 DNA sequence: TGTGCCTGGACCGAACAGGGGGCAAATGAAAAACTGTTTTTT. Its translation: CAWTEQGANEKLFF.

This clonotype was counted between two and nine times. The chain links TRBV6-1 to TRBJ2-3; a weak D match, TRBD2 (6 bases). Germline CDR1 reads MNHNS; CDR2 reads SASEGT. The V end lost 0 bases, the J end lost 0 bases, and 13 bases lay between the germline ends. The CDR3 has 17 residues. In DNA, the CDR3 is TGTGCCAGCAGTGAAGCGACGTTGGGAGGTAGCACAGATACGCAGTATTTT. Protein sequence: CASSEATLGGSTDTQYF.

This chain joins TRBV2 and TRBJ2-1; no reliable D call. The CDR3 is 14 amino acids. Germline CDR1 and CDR2: SNHLY and FYNNEI. With 5 bases removed from V and 6 bases from J, the gap between germline ends came to 14 bases. CDR3 coding DNA: TGTGCCAGCAGTCGGACGTGGGGATGCAATGAGCAGTTCTTC. This codes for CASSRTWGCNEQFF.

This clonotype was detected only a few times. Here the CDR3 reads CASSLEGGHEQFF. The CDR3 coding sequence is TGCGCCAGCAGCTTGGAGGGGGGCCATGAGCAGTTCTTC. The J gene is TRBJ2-1, the V gene TRBV5-1; either TRBD1 or TRBD2 may supply D (6 bases each). Germline V gene lookup returns CDR1 SGHRS and CDR2 YFSETQ. The CDR3 runs 13 residues. The germline V and J ends were trimmed by 0 bases and 8 bases, with 9 bases remaining between them.

J is TRBJ2-3 and V is TRBV6-2 or TRBV6-3; D is uncertain. The CDR3 has 13 amino acids. V shed 2 bases and J shed 3 bases, with 6 bases lying between them. Germline V gene lookup returns CDR1 MNHEY and CDR2 SVGEGT. The CDR3 loop is CASSYMGTDTQYF. The CDR3 DNA is TGTGCCAGCAGTTACATGGGTACAGATACGCAGTATTTT.

The chain joins TRBV15 to TRBJ2-7; no clear D. The CDR3 spans 14 residues. CDR1 is LNHNV, CDR2 YYDKDF, per germline (reference sequence). Deletions cut 5 bases from V and 1 base from J, with 12 bases between. CDR3 nucleotide sequence: TGTGCCACCAGCTCCGGCTTAGGGTCCTACGAGCAGTACTTC. Amino acids: CATSSGLGSYEQYF.

This clonotype came up many times. The chain recombines TRBV29-1 with TRBJ2-1; D is ambiguous. Per germline, CDR1 SQVTM and CDR2 ANQGSEA. This CDR3 contains 13 residues. Trimming shortened V by 2 bases and J by 0 bases, and 5 bases separated the two germline ends. The CDR3 sequence is CSVELGSYNEQFF. CDR3 DNA sequence: TGCAGCGTTGAATTGGGCTCCTACAATGAGCAGTTCTTC.

The chain combines TRBV7-2 with TRBJ2-3; 11 bases align to TRBD2. CDR1 is SGHTA, CDR2 FQGNSA, per germline. Trimming removed 3 bases from V and 5 bases from J; junction bases left unmatched: 4. The CDR3 extends over 15 amino acids. The CDR3 sequence is CASSLTSGIGDTQYF. CDR3 DNA: TGTGCCAGCAGCTTGACTAGCGGGATAGGAGATACGCAGTATTTT.

This chain uses TRBV7-2 with TRBJ2-1; tentatively, D is TRBD1 or TRBD2 (6 bases each). V lost 3 bases, J lost 2 bases, and 26 bases lay in between. CDR1 is SGHTA and CDR2 is FQGNSA in the germline V gene. CDR3 length: 20 amino acids. This CDR3 reads CASSLTFQRWGASPYNEQFF. The DNA of the CDR3 is TGTGCCAGCAGCTTGACATTCCAGCGATGGGGGGCTTCACCCTACAATGAGCAGTTCTTC.

This clonotype has a handful of counts. The V gene is TRBV5-1, the J gene TRBJ1-1; D is uncertain. The germline V and J ends were trimmed by 4 bases and 7 bases, with 14 bases remaining between them. Germline values: CDR1 SGHRS, CDR2 YFSETQ. The CDR3 sequence is 13 residues long. The CDR3 protein is CASSSELRSEAFF. CDR3 DNA: TGCGCCAGCAGCAGTGAACTCCGGAGTGAAGCTTTCTTT.

In its sample, this clonotype was seen many times. The rearrangement links TRBV12-3 or TRBV12-4 to TRBJ1-1; no firm D call. The CDR3 length is 12 residues. Trimming stripped 6 bases from V and 7 bases from J, with 12 bases between. CDR3 DNA: TGTGCCAGCAGCCCATCGGGTGGTGAAGCTTTCTTT. Translating it yields CASSPSGGEAFF.

V gene TRBV20-1 combines with J gene TRBJ2-3; 8 bases line up with TRBD2. Germline lookup yields CDR1 DFQATT and CDR2 SNEGSKA (reference sequence). V lost 2 bases and J lost 4; bases outside the gene matches: 8. The CDR3 contains 15 residues. CDR3 sequence reads: CSARRSGRVSDTQYF. For the CDR3, the DNA is TGCAGTGCTAGACGCAGCGGGAGAGTGTCAGATACGCAGTATTTT.